This T cell receptor beta chain was identified during a study of blood T cell repertoires in COVID-19. Overall study context: Sites in the United States, Italy and Spain provided acute and convalescent COVID-19 samples. The analysed material was cDNA or gDNA that came from T cells, B-cell-depleted T cells, or PBMCs.

In the authors' methods: For nucleated cells, counts were estimated from reference gene primer amplification. Repertoires were generated with immunoSEQ multiplex PCR, while TCRdb's copy carries only in-frame clones and drops some. The V and J calls and clone size were taken over from that table, and D and trimming were inferred from the DNA. Here the sample spans over 45,000 clones, over 75% being singletons. The CDR3 has 13 residues. V dropped 5 bases and J dropped 5 bases, with 12 bases sitting between them. The clonotype comes from a woman aged 55-69 years with active COVID-19. V is TRBV12-3 or TRBV12-4 and J is TRBJ1-1; D not resolved. The sequenced sample was peripheral blood. CDR3 DNA sequence: TGTGCCAGCAGTGTAAACTCGGGAACTGAAGCTTTCTTT. Translating it yields CASSVNSGTEAFF.